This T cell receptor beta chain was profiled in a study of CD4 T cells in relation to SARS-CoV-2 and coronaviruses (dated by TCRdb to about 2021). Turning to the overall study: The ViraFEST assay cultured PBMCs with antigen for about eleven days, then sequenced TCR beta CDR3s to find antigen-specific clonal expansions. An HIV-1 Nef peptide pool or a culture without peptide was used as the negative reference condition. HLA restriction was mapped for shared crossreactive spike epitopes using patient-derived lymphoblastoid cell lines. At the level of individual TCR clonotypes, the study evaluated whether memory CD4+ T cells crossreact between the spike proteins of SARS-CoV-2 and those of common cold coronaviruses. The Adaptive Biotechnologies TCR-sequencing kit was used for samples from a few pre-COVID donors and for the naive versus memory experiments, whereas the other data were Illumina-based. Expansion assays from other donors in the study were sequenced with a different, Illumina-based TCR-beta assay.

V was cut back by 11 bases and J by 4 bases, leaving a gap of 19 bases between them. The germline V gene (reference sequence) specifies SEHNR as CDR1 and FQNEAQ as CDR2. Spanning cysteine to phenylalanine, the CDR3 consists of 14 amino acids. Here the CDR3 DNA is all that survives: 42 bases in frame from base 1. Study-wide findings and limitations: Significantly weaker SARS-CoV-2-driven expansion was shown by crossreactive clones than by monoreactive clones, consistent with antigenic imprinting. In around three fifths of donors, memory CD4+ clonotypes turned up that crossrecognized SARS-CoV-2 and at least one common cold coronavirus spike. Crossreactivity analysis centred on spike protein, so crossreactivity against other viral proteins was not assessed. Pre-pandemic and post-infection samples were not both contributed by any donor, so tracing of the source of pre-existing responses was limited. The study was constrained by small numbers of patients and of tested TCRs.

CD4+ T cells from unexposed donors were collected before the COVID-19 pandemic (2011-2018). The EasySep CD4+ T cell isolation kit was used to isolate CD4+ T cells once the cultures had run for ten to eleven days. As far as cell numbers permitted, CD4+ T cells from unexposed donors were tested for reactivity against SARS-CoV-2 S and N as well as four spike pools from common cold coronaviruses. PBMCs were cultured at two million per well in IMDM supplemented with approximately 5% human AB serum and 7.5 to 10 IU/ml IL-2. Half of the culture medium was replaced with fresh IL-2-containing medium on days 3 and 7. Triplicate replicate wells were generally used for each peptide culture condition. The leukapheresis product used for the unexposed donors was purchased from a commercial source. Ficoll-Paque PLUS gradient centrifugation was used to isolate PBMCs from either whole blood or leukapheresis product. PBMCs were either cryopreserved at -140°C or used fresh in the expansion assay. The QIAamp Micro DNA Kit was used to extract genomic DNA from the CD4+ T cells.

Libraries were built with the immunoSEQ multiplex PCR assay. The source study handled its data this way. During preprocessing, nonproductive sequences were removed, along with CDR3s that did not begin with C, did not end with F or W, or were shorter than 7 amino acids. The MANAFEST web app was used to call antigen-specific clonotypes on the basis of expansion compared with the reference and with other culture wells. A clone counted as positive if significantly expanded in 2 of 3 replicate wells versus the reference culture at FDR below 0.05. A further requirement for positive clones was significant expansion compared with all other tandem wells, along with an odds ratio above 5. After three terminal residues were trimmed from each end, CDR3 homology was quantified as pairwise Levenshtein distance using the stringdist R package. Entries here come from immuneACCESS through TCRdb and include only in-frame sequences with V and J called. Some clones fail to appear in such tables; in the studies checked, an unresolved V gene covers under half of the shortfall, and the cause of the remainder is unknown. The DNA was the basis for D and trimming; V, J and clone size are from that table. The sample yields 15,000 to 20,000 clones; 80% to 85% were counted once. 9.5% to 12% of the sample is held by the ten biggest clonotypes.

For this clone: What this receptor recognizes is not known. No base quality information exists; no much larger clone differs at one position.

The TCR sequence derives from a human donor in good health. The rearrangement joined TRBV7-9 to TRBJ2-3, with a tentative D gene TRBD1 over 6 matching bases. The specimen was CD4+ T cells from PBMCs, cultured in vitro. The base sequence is TGTGCCGGAGATTCAGGGGTAGTCGCAGATACGCAGTATTTT. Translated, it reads CAGDSGVVADTQYF.